The clone carrying this TCR beta chain was seen many times. Its antigen is not known. MiXCR, run by TCRdb on the reads, gives a single entry per CDR3 protein. The sample gives roughly 500,000 distinct CDR3 sequences, 15% to 20% of which show up once; 20% to 30% is in the top ten. These data originate in a study of T cell repertoires in cytomegalovirus infection. Looking at the study overall: A matching HLA type, together with CMV infection, was signaled by public TCR beta signatures.

Study findings and constraints: The ex vivo response was dominated by HLA-C-restricted CMV-specific TCR beta clonotypes. Totalled public TCR beta family frequency picked out people who carried CMV plus the relevant HLA.

J gave up 5 bases and V 7 bases, and 9 bases lay outside the gene matches. Germline values: CDR1 ENHRY, CDR2 SYGVKD. The CDR3 loop spans 14 amino acids. This receptor was taken from a human donor in good health (CMV status not recorded). Some clones in this sample may be carry-over from other donors' samples. This chain uses TRBV10-3 with TRBJ1-1; 8 positions match TRBD1. The material sequenced was CD8+ T cells from PBMCs. This CDR3 reads CAIKSVQGGTEAFF. The CDR3 bases are TGTGCCATCAAGTCGGTACAGGGGGGGACTGAAGCTTTCTTT.